The subject of this entry is one T cell receptor (beta chain). The V gene's germline CDR1 is LGHDT and CDR2 YNNKEL (reference sequence). The V gene end was trimmed by 4 bases and the J gene end by 6 bases; junction bases not matched to a gene: 1. There are 15 residues in the CDR3. Sequencing used immunoSEQ multiplex PCR; TCRdb keeps in-frame clones, though not all of them. The repertoire holds about 240,000 clones, with approximately 86% as singletons. These data are taken from a study of blood T cell repertoires in COVID-19. Study-level background: Spain, Italy and the United States supplied samples that represented acute and convalescent COVID-19. T cells, B-cell-depleted T cells, or PBMCs supplied cDNA or gDNA.

The sequence came from a woman between 35 and 50 years old with acute COVID-19. The chain combines TRBV3-1 (or the pseudogene TRBV3-2) with TRBJ2-2, with TRBD2 identical over 14 bases. Sequenced material: PBMCs or T cells enriched from blood (not recorded which). Here the CDR3 reads CASSPGLAGAGELFF. As DNA, the CDR3 is TGTGCCAGCAGCCCGGGACTAGCGGGAGCCGGGGAGCTGTTTTTT.